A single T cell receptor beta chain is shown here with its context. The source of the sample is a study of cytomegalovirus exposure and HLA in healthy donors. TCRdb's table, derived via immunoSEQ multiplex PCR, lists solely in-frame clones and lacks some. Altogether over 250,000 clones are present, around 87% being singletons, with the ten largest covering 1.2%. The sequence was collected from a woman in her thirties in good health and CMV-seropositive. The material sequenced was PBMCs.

CDR3: CAISESFLSGRTDTQYF. As DNA, the CDR3 is TGTGCCATCAGTGAGTCGTTTTTGAGCGGGAGGACAGATACGCAGTATTTT. The chain employs TRBV10-3 and TRBJ2-3; 9 bases are shared with TRBD2. Germline CDR1 ENHRY, CDR2 SYGVKD. J was trimmed by 3 bases and V by 0 bases; bases with no gene match: 7. The CDR3 runs 17 residues.